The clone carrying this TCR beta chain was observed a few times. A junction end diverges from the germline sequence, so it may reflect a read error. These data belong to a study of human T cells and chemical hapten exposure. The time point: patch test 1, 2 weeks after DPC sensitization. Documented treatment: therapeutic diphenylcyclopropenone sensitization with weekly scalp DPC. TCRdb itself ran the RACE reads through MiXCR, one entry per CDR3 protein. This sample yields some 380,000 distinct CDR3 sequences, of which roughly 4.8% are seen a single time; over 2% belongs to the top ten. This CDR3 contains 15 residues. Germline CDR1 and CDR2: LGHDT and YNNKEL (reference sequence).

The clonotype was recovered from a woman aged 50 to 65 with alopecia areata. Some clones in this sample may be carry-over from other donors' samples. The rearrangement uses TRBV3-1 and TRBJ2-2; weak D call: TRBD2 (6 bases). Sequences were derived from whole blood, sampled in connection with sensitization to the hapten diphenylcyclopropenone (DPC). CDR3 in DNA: TGTGCCAGCAGCCAACCGACTAGGAACGCCGGGGAGCTGTTTTTT. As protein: CASSQPTRNAGELFF.